This T cell receptor (beta chain) was documented in a study of CD8 T cells in ankylosing spondylitis (dated by TCRdb to between 2016 and 2019). Study-wide context: The study profiled T cell receptor beta repertoires in healthy donors and ankylosing spondylitis patients to find disease-linked TCR variants. The whole study cohort included over a hundred healthy donors and under 30 ankylosing spondylitis patients. Peripheral blood samples were taken, and synovial fluid was additionally collected from ankylosing spondylitis patients. Points the paper makes about the study in general: Some motif variants had previously been reported in the synovial fluid and blood of reactive arthritis patients, which suggests shared mechanisms of disease initiation. The disease-linked clones were reported to be significantly enriched in matched synovial fluid samples from ankylosing spondylitis patients. A TCR beta motif made up of several highly homologous amino acid variants appeared to be characteristic of blood from ankylosing spondylitis patients. The disease-linked clones had a CD8+ phenotype and were found at relatively low frequencies in peripheral blood.

The CDR3 spans 14 residues, from the cysteine through the phenylalanine. Here the CDR3 DNA is all that survives: 42 bases in frame from base 1. V lost 5 bases and J lost 2 bases; the stretch between them is 11 bases long. Looking up the germline V gene (reference sequence) yields CDR1 SEHNR and CDR2 FQNEAQ. The reads were generated on an Illumina HiSeq 2500. Quantitative 5'-RACE with molecular barcodes was used to prepare TCR beta libraries. Concerning the study's data processing: A new computational method based on a probabilistic model of VDJ rearrangement was used to identify disease-linked TCR variants. Through fastp at Q25 and MiXCR, TCRdb rebuilt clones from the public reads, retaining in-frame beta chains. Entries are consolidated by CDR3 protein sequence, retaining the most common genes and DNA. TCRdb, not the authors, supplied the V and J calls. A total of 200,000 to 300,000 distinct CDR3 sequences appear in this sample, about 24% of them only once. Clones ranked in the top ten supply approximately 0.61% of the sample.

In the case of this clonotype: Which antigen it targets is not known. No per-base quality is available; no much larger clone lies one base away.

The clonotype comes from a male donor with ankylosing spondylitis or in good health (not recorded which). The chain is made from TRBV7-9 and TRBJ2-3; TRBD2 could be the D gene, as 6 bases match. Sequenced: blood, either unsorted or a sorted T cell fraction (not recorded which). The CDR3 sequence is CASSPRGNTDTQYF. The DNA sequence reads TGTGCCAGCAGCCCACGGGGGAACACAGATACGCAGTATTTT. The reference TRBV7-9 and TRBJ2-3 proteins fill in what lies around the CDR3, so the full variable domain reads DTGVSQNPRHKITKRGQNVTFRCDPISEHNRLYWYRQTLGQGPEFLTYFQNEAQLEKSRLLSDRFSAERPKGSFSTLEIQRTEQGDSAMYLCASSPRGNTDTQYFGPGTRLTVL.